Presented here are 11 T cell receptor beta chains from one specimen sequenced in a study of blood T cell repertoires in COVID-19. The assay was immunoSEQ multiplex PCR, and TCRdb's table has in-frame clones only and misses some. This table holds hundreds of thousands of clones, around 90% found once. Sequenced sample: peripheral blood. Receptors were obtained from a man between 18 and 29 years old with active or convalescent COVID-19.

The CDR3 bases are TGTGCCAGCTCAACAGGGTCGGCAAACTATGGCTACACCTTC. This gives the protein CASSTGSANYGYTF. V gene TRBV18 combines with J gene TRBJ1-2; a weak D match, TRBD1 (6 bases). The CDR3 consists of 14 residues. CDR1 KGHSH and CDR2 LQKENI come from the germline V gene. V lost 5 bases and J lost 2, with 12 bases in between.

The chain combines TRBV15 with TRBJ2-1; 10 bases are a match to TRBD2. Trimming took 3 bases from V and 2 from J; bases not matched to a gene: 4. This CDR3 contains 16 residues. In germline, CDR1 is LNHNV, CDR2 YYDKDF (reference sequence). CDR3 sequence: CATSSTSGDTYNEQFF. The CDR3, as DNA: TGTGCCACCAGCAGTACTAGCGGGGATACCTACAATGAGCAGTTCTTC.

V gene TRBV6-2 or TRBV6-3 combines with J gene TRBJ1-6, with 9 bases lining up with TRBD1. V trimming: 5 bases; J trimming: 10 bases; junction bases outside the gene matches: 6. The CDR3 is 14 amino acids. From germline, CDR1 is MNHEY and CDR2 SVGEGT. In DNA, the CDR3 is TGTGCCAGCAGTATTCTGGACAGGGGATCACCCCTCCACTTT. Translation gives CASSILDRGSPLHF.

The V gene is TRBV7-9, the J gene TRBJ2-1; no clear D gene. CDR3 length equals 13 residues. V lost 8 bases and J 7 bases, leaving 15 bases between the germline ends. Germline V gene lookup returns CDR1 SEHNR and CDR2 FQNEAQ (reference sequence). The CDR3 protein is CASRGEVWNEQFF. The CDR3 coding sequence is TGTGCCAGCCGAGGTGAGGTTTGGAATGAGCAGTTCTTC.

V is TRBV7-8 and J is TRBJ2-3; D unresolved. This CDR3 region has 12 residues. The germline V and J ends were trimmed by 5 bases and 0 bases, with 3 bases remaining between them. Germline V gene sequence: CDR1 SGHVS, CDR2 FQNEAQ. CDR3 protein: CASSPSTDTQYF. The CDR3 DNA follows: TGTGCCAGCAGCCCGAGCACAGATACGCAGTATTTT.

The rearrangement joins TRBV18 to TRBJ2-1, with TRBD2 matching over 9 bases. The ends lost 2 bases at V and 1 base at J; junction bases unmatched: 3. CDR3 size: 16 residues. From germline, CDR1 is KGHSH and CDR2 LQKENI. The chain's CDR3 is CASSPGAGGSYNEQFF. CDR3 in DNA: TGTGCCAGCTCACCAGGGGCGGGAGGGTCCTACAATGAGCAGTTCTTC.

The V and J genes are TRBV28 and TRBJ1-2, with 9 bases identical to TRBD1. Germline loops: CDR1 MDHEN, CDR2 SYDVKM. The V gene end was trimmed by 6 bases and the J gene end by 4 bases; junction bases not matched to a gene: 9. The CDR3 has 15 residues. The CDR3, as DNA: TGTGCCAGCAGACCGGACAGGGGAGGTATCTATGGCTACACCTTC. Translating it yields CASRPDRGGIYGYTF.

This clone appeared once. This chain links TRBV5-1 with TRBJ2-3, with D maybe TRBD1 (6 bases). CDR3 length: 17 residues. Germline CDR1 is SGHRS and CDR2 is YFSETQ. The V end lost 1 base, the J end lost 3 bases, and 18 bases lay between the germline ends. The CDR3 DNA reads TGCGCCAGCAGCTTGAATCGGGACACTAGGGGGACAGATACGCAGTATTTT. It translates to CASSLNRDTRGTDTQYF.

This clone is a singleton in its sample. The chain links TRBV30 to TRBJ1-2; 9 nucleotides match TRBD1. The CDR3 loop spans 19 amino acids. V trimming: 0 bases; J trimming: 3 bases; junction bases outside the gene matches: 17. Germline V lookup: CDR1 GTSNPN, CDR2 SVGIG (reference sequence). The CDR3 coding sequence is TGTGCCTGGAGTGTTCTATATCGGGACAGGGATTTGTGTGACTATGGCTACACCTTC. Its translation: CAWSVLYRDRDLCDYGYTF.

This clone was detected once. The chain carries TRBV7-6 and TRBJ1-1; 7 nucleotides match TRBD1. The CDR3 spans 15 residues. The V gene's germline CDR1 is SGHVS and CDR2 FNYEAQ. Trimming took 3 bases from V and 0 from J; bases not matched to a gene: 4. The CDR3 DNA is TGTGCCAGCAGCTTGGAGGGGGCCTTGAACACTGAAGCTTTCTTT. It encodes CASSLEGALNTEAFF.

This chain connects TRBV28 to TRBJ2-7, with D unresolved. This CDR3 spans 13 amino acids. Germline CDR1 is MDHEN and CDR2 is SYDVKM. Trimming took 7 bases from V and 6 from J, leaving 16 bases between them. This CDR3 is CASISGQGGEQYF. CDR3 in DNA: TGTGCCAGCATATCGGGTCAAGGCGGCGAGCAGTACTTC.